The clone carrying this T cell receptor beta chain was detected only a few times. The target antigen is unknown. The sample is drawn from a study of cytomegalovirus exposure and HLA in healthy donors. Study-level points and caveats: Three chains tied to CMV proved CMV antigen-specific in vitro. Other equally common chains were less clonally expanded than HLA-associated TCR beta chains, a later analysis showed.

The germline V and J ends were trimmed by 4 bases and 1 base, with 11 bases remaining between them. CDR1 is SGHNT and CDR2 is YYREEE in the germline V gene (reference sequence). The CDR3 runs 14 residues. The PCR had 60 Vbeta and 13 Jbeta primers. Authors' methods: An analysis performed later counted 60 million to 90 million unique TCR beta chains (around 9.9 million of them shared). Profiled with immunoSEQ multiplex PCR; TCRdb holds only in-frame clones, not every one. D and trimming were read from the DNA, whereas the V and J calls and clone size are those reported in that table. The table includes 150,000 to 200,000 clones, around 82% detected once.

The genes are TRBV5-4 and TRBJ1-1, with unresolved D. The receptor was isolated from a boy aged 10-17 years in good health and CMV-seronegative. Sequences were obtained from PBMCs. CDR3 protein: CASSRLTTNTEAFF. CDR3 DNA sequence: TGTGCCAGCAGCCGATTGACAACGAACACTGAAGCTTTCTTT.